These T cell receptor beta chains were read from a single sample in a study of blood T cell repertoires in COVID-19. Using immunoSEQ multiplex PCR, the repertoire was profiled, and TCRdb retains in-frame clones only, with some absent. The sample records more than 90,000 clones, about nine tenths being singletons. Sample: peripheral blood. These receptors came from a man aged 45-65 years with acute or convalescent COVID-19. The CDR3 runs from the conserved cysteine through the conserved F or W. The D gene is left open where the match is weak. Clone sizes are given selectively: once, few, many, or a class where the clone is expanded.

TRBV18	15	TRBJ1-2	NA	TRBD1	CASSPKQGAGEGYTF	TGTGCCAGCTCACCGAAGCAGGGGGCTGGAGAAGGCTACACCTTC
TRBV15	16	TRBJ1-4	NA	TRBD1	CATSSGDRGRGEKLFF	TGTGCCACCAGCAGTGGGGATAGGGGGCGCGGTGAAAAACTGTTTTTT
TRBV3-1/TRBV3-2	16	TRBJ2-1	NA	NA	CASSQDKSPGVNEQFF	TGTGCCAGCAGCCAAGATAAATCTCCAGGGGTCAATGAGCAGTTCTTC
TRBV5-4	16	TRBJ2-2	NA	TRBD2	CASSPPGLANTGELFF	TGTGCCAGCAGCCCTCCGGGACTAGCGAACACCGGGGAGCTGTTTTTT
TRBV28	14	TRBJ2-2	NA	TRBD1	CATVRQGGTGELFF	TGTGCCACCGTCAGACAGGGGGGAACCGGGGAGCTGTTTTTT
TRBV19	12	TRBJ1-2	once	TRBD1	CASSATGDRYTF	TGTGCCAGTAGTGCGACAGGGGATCGCTACACCTTC
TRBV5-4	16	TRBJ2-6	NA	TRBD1	CASSFLQGRGANVLTF	TGTGCCAGCAGCTTCCTACAGGGGAGAGGGGCCAACGTCCTGACTTTC
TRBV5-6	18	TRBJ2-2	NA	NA	CASSLAWQRQGNTGELFF	TGTGCCAGCAGCTTGGCTTGGCAAAGGCAGGGGAACACCGGGGAGCTGTTTTTT
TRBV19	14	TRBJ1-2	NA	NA	CASRYWMDSDGYTF	TGTGCCAGCCGTTACTGGATGGACAGTGATGGCTACACCTTC
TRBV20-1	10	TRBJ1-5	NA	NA	CSASDHHQHF	TGCAGTGCTAGTGATCATCACCAGCATTTT
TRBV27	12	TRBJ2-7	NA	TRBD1	CASGQGYYEQYF	TGTGCCAGCGGACAGGGGTACTACGAGCAGTACTTC
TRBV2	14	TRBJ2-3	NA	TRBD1	CASTKDRGTDTQYF	TGTGCCAGCACAAAAGACAGGGGCACAGATACGCAGTATTTT
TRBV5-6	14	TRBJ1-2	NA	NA	CASSLSGLDYGYTF	TGTGCCAGCAGCTTGTCGGGACTTGACTATGGCTACACCTTC
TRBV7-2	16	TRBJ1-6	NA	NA	CASSPQGGGYNSPLHF	TGTGCCAGCAGCCCACAGGGTGGGGGATATAATTCACCCCTCCACTTT
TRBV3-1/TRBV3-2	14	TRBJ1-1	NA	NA	CASSPGDRNTEAFF	TGTGCCAGCAGCCCAGGCGACAGAAACACTGAAGCTTTCTTT
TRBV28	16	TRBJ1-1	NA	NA	CASSALSGGADTEAFF	TGTGCCAGCAGTGCACTCTCGGGGGGCGCCGACACTGAAGCTTTCTTT
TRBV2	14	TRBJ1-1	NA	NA	CASRDTQRNTEAFF	TGTGCCAGCAGGGACACACAGAGAAACACTGAAGCTTTCTTT